The 28 T cell receptor beta chains below come from one sample, sequenced in a study of cytomegalovirus exposure and HLA in healthy donors. Both 60 Vbeta primers and 13 Jbeta primers went into the PCR. The table came from immunoSEQ multiplex PCR; TCRdb's copy has only in-frame clones and leaves some out. Altogether some 210,000 clones are present, approximately 80% being singletons, with the ten largest covering roughly 10%. Input material: PBMCs. The receptors were sampled from a woman aged 45-60 years in good health and CMV-seropositive.

CDR3 nucleotide sequence: TGCGCCAGCAGCGCGGACAGGGGCTATGGCTACACCTTC. Its protein is CASSADRGYGYTF. The chain employs TRBV5-1 and TRBJ1-2; 9 nucleotides line up with TRBD1. This CDR3 region has 13 residues. Germline V gives CDR1 SGHRS, CDR2 YFSETQ. V lost 4 bases and J lost 4; bases outside the gene matches: 2.

This sequence joins TRBV7-8 and TRBJ2-2, with TRBD1 matching over 7 bases. The CDR3 is made up of 14 amino acids. CDR1 is SGHVS, CDR2 FQNEAQ, per germline. Trimming cost V 2 bases and J 13 bases; bases outside gene matches: 10. This CDR3 is CASSLITGALGLFF. In DNA form, the CDR3 reads TGTGCCAGCAGCTTAATAACAGGGGCTTTGGGGCTGTTTTTT. The whole variable domain, remainder taken from reference TRBV7-8 and TRBJ2-2, is GAGVSQSPRYKVAKRGQDVALRCDPISGHVSLFWYQQALGQGPEFLTYFQNEAQLDKSGLPSDRFFAERPEGSVSTLKIQRTQQEDSAVYLCASSLITGALGLFFGEGSRLTVL.

This rearrangement joins TRBV30 to TRBJ2-3; maybe TRBD1 (5 bases). This CDR3 comprises 13 residues. Per the germline V gene, CDR1 is GTSNPN and CDR2 is SVGIG (reference sequence). Trimming took off 6 bases at V and 5 bases at J, with 15 bases between the two ends. The CDR3 DNA reads TGTGCCTGTGCGACAGATGGGGAAGATACGCAGTATTTT. Encoded protein: CACATDGEDTQYF.

This sequence joins TRBV15 and TRBJ2-1; D gene uncertain. Germline V gene lookup returns CDR1 LNHNV and CDR2 YYDKDF (reference sequence). The CDR3 consists of 14 residues. Trimming pared 0 bases from V and 9 bases from J, leaving 12 bases between. As DNA, the CDR3 is TGTGCCACCAGCAGAGATGTACAGCCCAGTGAGCAGTTCTTC. Translating gives CATSRDVQPSEQFF.

V usage is TRBV19 and J usage is TRBJ1-6; 9 bases fit TRBD1. V was pared by 4 bases and J by 6 bases, with 4 bases of the junction left unmatched. The CDR3 has 15 amino acids. The germline gives CDR1 LNHDA, CDR2 SQIVND (reference sequence). Here the CDR3 reads CASSKGTGLNSPLHF. The CDR3 DNA reads TGTGCCAGTAGTAAAGGGACAGGGCTTAATTCACCCCTCCACTTT.

This chain uses TRBV9 with TRBJ2-2; no reliable D call. Between the trimmed V and J ends, which lost 1 base and 0 bases, there was a span of 10 bases. Germline V CDR1 and CDR2: SGDLS, YYNGEE. CDR3 length: 16 residues. CDR3 loop: CASSVFASANTGELFF. Here the CDR3 DNA reads TGTGCCAGCAGCGTATTTGCCAGCGCGAACACCGGGGAGCTGTTTTTT.

The genes are TRBV7-9 and TRBJ1-1; 7 positions agree with TRBD1. The germline gives CDR1 SEHNR, CDR2 FQNEAQ (reference sequence). The CDR3 has 15 residues. V trimming: 5 bases; J trimming: 6 bases; junction bases outside the gene matches: 12. Here the CDR3 reads CASSKIRGKVSEAFF. In DNA, the CDR3 is TGTGCCAGCAGCAAGATCAGGGGGAAGGTCTCTGAAGCTTTCTTT.

The CDR3 bases are TGTGCCAGCGCTACGGGGGGGCCTGAAGATACGCAGTATTTT. Translated, it gives CASATGGPEDTQYF. The chain employs TRBV27 and TRBJ2-3; 8 positions match TRBD2. V lost 8 bases, J lost 5 bases, and 9 bases stayed unmatched. CDR3 length equals 14 residues. The germline V gene has CDR1 MNHEY and CDR2 SMNVEV (reference sequence).

The chain employs TRBV7-9 and TRBJ1-5; perhaps TRBD1 as D (6 bases). The CDR3 consists of 14 residues. V shed 5 bases and J shed 6 bases, with 14 bases lying between them. Germline V gene lookup returns CDR1 SEHNR and CDR2 FQNEAQ (reference sequence). CDR3 in DNA: TGTGCCAGCAGCCCGCTTGGGGGCGGTCAGCCCCAGCATTTT. Protein product: CASSPLGGGQPQHF.

The J gene is TRBJ2-5, the V gene TRBV5-8; TRBD2 might be the D (6 bases). Trimming left V 3 bases short and J 4 bases short, with 13 bases between. This CDR3 is 14 amino acids long. Germline V CDR1 and CDR2: SGHTS, YDEGEE. CDR3 DNA sequence: TGTGCCAGCAGCTCGGGACGGGGACTAGAGACCCAGTACTTC. It translates to CASSSGRGLETQYF.

This chain connects TRBV2 to TRBJ1-2, with 7 bases identical to TRBD1. V lost 8 bases to trimming and J lost 5 bases; unmatched junction nucleotides: 11. Germline V gene data show CDR1 as SNHLY and CDR2 as FYNNEI. The CDR3 covers 14 residues. CDR3 sequence (DNA): TGTGCCAGCGCGACAGGGATCGGGGGTTATGGCTACACCTTC. Its protein product is CASATGIGGYGYTF. The whole variable domain, remainder taken from reference TRBV2 and TRBJ1-2, is EPEVTQTPSHQVTQMGQEVILRCVPISNHLYFYWYRQILGQKVEFLVSFYNNEISEKSEIFDDQFSVERPDGSNFTLKIRSTKLEDSAMYFCASATGIGGYGYTFGSGTRLTVV.

V is TRBV27 and J is TRBJ1-1; 8 bases fit TRBD1. CDR1 MNHEY and CDR2 SMNVEV come from the germline V gene (reference sequence). Losses at the gene ends were 7 bases for V and 11 bases for J; bases not matched to a gene: 15. This CDR3 has 14 residues. CDR3 loop: CASIGFRGQGLAFF. The CDR3 DNA sequence: TGTGCCAGCATCGGCTTTCGTGGACAGGGCCTGGCTTTCTTT.

This clone was seen a few times. Here the CDR3 DNA reads TGTGCCAGCAGCGTAGATGGTAGCGGGGGGGCACCCAATGAGCAGTTCTTC. It specifies CASSVDGSGGAPNEQFF. The chain joins TRBV9 to TRBJ2-1, with 11 bases matching TRBD2. The trim removed 0 bases at V and 6 bases at J, leaving 8 bases unmatched. The length of the CDR3 is 17 residues. The germline V gene encodes CDR1 SGDLS and CDR2 YYNGEE. The full variable domain, rest sourced from reference TRBV9 and TRBJ2-1, is DSGVTQTPKHLITATGQRVTLRCSPRSGDLSVYWYQQSLDQGLQFLIQYYNGEERAKGNILERFSAQQFPDLHSELNLSSLELGDSALYFCASSVDGSGGAPNEQFFGPGTRLTVL.

J is TRBJ2-7 and V is TRBV27, with 8 bases fitting TRBD1. In germline, CDR1 is MNHEY, CDR2 SMNVEV (reference sequence). The trim removed 5 bases at V and 2 bases at J, leaving 8 bases unmatched. There are 15 residues in the CDR3. The CDR3 protein is CASSGGTGMTYEQYF. In DNA form, the CDR3 reads TGTGCCAGCAGTGGTGGGACAGGCATGACCTACGAGCAGTACTTC.

This chain links TRBV7-9 with TRBJ1-3; unclear D gene. The germline gives CDR1 SEHNR, CDR2 FQNEAQ (reference sequence). Trimming shortened V by 5 bases and J by 2 bases, and 4 bases separated the two germline ends. The CDR3 runs 12 residues. This chain's CDR3 is CASSQTGNTIYF. The CDR3 DNA is TGTGCCAGCAGCCAGACTGGAAACACCATATATTTT.

The rearrangement joins TRBV4-1 to TRBJ2-3, with TRBD2 identical over 12 bases. The J segment lost 4 bases and the V segment lost 4 bases, leaving 12 bases of the junction unmatched. CDR1 is MGHRA and CDR2 is YSYEKL in the germline V gene. The CDR3 consists of 18 residues. The CDR3 coding sequence is TGCGCCAGCAGCCTCCGACTAGCGGGGGAGGAGGTCGCAGATACGCAGTATTTT. As protein: CASSLRLAGEEVADTQYF.

This rearrangement joins TRBV18 to TRBJ2-7; D remains ambiguous. The germline gives CDR1 KGHSH, CDR2 LQKENI. Trimming left V 2 bases short and J 6 bases short, with 5 bases between. The CDR3 covers 11 residues. The CDR3 DNA is TGTGCCAGCTCACCATCGGGCGAGCAGTACTTC. This sequence encodes CASSPSGEQYF.

The chain recombines TRBV5-5 with TRBJ2-1; tentative D call: TRBD1 (6 bases). The CDR3 consists of 14 residues. Trimming stripped 0 bases from V and 5 bases from J, with 9 bases between. Per the germline V gene, CDR1 is SGHKS and CDR2 is YYEKEE (reference sequence). CDR3 amino acids: CASSLGQADNEQFF. The CDR3 DNA follows: TGTGCCAGCAGCTTGGGACAGGCAGACAATGAGCAGTTCTTC.

The V gene is TRBV6-1, the J gene TRBJ1-2; TRBD1 might be the D (6 bases). The germline V gene encodes CDR1 MNHNS and CDR2 SASEGT. Trimming left V 2 bases short and J 6 bases short, with 16 bases between. The CDR3 is made up of 15 amino acids. This CDR3 reads CASSEMSGGPNGYTF. For the CDR3, the DNA is TGTGCCAGCAGTGAAATGTCGGGGGGGCCCAATGGCTACACCTTC.

This chain links TRBV2 with TRBJ2-3; 7 positions agree with TRBD2. This CDR3 contains 15 residues. Looked up from germline, CDR1 is SNHLY and CDR2 is FYNNEI. With V trimmed by 6 bases and J by 4 bases, 10 bases remained unmatched. The CDR3 loop reads CASSLAAGRADTQYF. The CDR3 nucleotides read TGTGCCAGCAGCCTTGCAGCGGGGAGGGCAGATACGCAGTATTTT.

The CDR3 protein is CATSRGLGGNYGYTF. CDR3 DNA sequence: TGTGCCACCAGCAGAGGTTTAGGCGGGAACTATGGCTACACCTTC. The rearrangement links TRBV15 to TRBJ1-2; D gene ambiguous. This CDR3 comprises 15 residues. Germline V lookup: CDR1 LNHNV, CDR2 YYDKDF (reference sequence). The V end was cut by 1 base, the J end by 2 bases, with 11 bases between.

This clone was counted between two and nine times. The CDR3 here is CASSFDRGVQNEQFF. The CDR3 DNA reads TGTGCCAGCAGCTTTGACAGGGGTGTGCAAAATGAGCAGTTCTTC. The chain has TRBV7-2 and TRBJ2-1; 8 nucleotides agree with TRBD1. V trimming: 3 bases; J trimming: 7 bases; junction bases outside the gene matches: 8. The CDR3 runs 15 residues. Germline V gene sequence: CDR1 SGHTA, CDR2 FQGNSA. The whole variable domain, filled in from reference TRBV7-2 and TRBJ2-1, reads GAGVSQSPSNKVTEKGKDVELRCDPISGHTALYWYRQSLGQGLEFLIYFQGNSAPDKSGLPSDRFSAERTGGSVSTLTIQRTQQEDSAVYLCASSFDRGVQNEQFFGPGTRLTVL.

The chain is built from TRBV11-1 and TRBJ1-6; TRBD1 matches 7 bases. CDR1 and CDR2 from the germline V gene are SGHAT and FQDESV (reference sequence). The CDR3 runs to 17 residues. Unmatched junction bases numbered 9, after V lost 4 bases and J lost 3 bases. The CDR3 here is CASSSWTGSSYNSPLHF. The CDR3 DNA reads as TGTGCCAGCAGCTCCTGGACAGGCTCCAGCTATAATTCACCCCTCCACTTT.

Here the CDR3 DNA reads TGTGCCAGCAGCTTACGCGCGGGGGGAACCTACAATGAGCAGTTCTTC. Amino acid sequence: CASSLRAGGTYNEQFF. This sequence joins TRBV7-3 and TRBJ2-1; 8 nucleotides match TRBD2. CDR3 length: 16 residues. Germline CDR1 is SGHTA and CDR2 is FQGTGA. The V gene end was trimmed by 2 bases and the J gene end by 2 bases; junction bases not matched to a gene: 5.

This chain links TRBV15 with TRBJ1-6; D ambiguous. Trimming stripped 2 bases from V and 14 bases from J, with 19 bases between. This CDR3 region has 15 residues. The germline CDR1 and CDR2 sequences are LNHNV and YYDKDF (reference sequence). CDR3 nucleotide sequence: TGTGCCACCAGCAGACTCCGGGGAGGGCCTGTAGCCCTCCACTTT. This gives the protein CATSRLRGGPVALHF. Based on the CDR3 plus reference TRBV15 and TRBJ1-6, the full variable domain is DAMVIQNPRYQVTQFGKPVTLSCSQTLNHNVMYWYQQKSSQAPKLLFHYYDKDFNNEADTPDNFQSRRPNTSFCFLDIRSPGLGDTAMYLCATSRLRGGPVALHFGNGTRLTVT.

This chain uses TRBV2 with TRBJ2-7; 10 nucleotides line up with TRBD2. Germline V lookup: CDR1 SNHLY, CDR2 FYNNEI. With 6 bases clipped from V and 7 bases from J, the junction kept 12 bases outside the gene matches. The CDR3 is 15 amino acids. This CDR3 is CASRGRSGGAKEQYF. CDR3 DNA sequence: TGTGCCAGCAGGGGAAGAAGCGGGGGGGCGAAGGAGCAGTACTTC.

The rearrangement uses TRBV7-2 and TRBJ2-3; D may be TRBD2 (7 bases). Germline values: CDR1 SGHTA, CDR2 FQGNSA. The CDR3 is 15 residues long. The V end was cut by 7 bases, the J end by 4 bases, with 18 bases between. The CDR3 DNA is TGTGCCAGCATCCGCGCGGGGGCTAGGGCAGATACGCAGTATTTT. The encoded protein is CASIRAGARADTQYF.

V and J are TRBV10-3 and TRBJ1-1; 8 bases line up with TRBD1. Germline V gives CDR1 ENHRY, CDR2 SYGVKD. CDR3 length equals 14 residues. J lost 8 bases, V lost 6 bases, and 11 bases had no gene match. CDR3 sequence: CAISGDRSGVEAFF. CDR3 nucleotides: TGTGCCATCAGCGGGGACAGGTCGGGGGTGGAAGCTTTCTTT.